This TCR beta chain was captured in a study of CD8 T cells in Susac syndrome. Study conclusions and caveats: A relatively small number of individuals underwent TCR sequencing and HLA analysis.

There are 13 residues in the CDR3. The V gene's germline CDR1 is SNHLY and CDR2 FYNNEI. V lost 4 bases to trimming and J lost 6 bases, with 12 bases between them. Notes on this clonotype: No antigen is known for it.

Sequencing targeted TCR beta in blood CD8+ and CD4+ T cells. With random hexamers, 0.5 to 1 ug RNA was reverse transcribed. immunoSEQ multiplex PCR amplified TCR beta CDR3 across 54 Vbeta, 13 Jbeta. TCRdb re-called the immunoSEQ multiplex PCR reads with MiXCR, one entry per CDR3 protein. Among about 130,000 distinct CDR3 sequences, 90% to 95% were seen once, and the ten largest hold around 0.12%. The receptor comes from a human donor in good health. This rearrangement joins TRBV2 to TRBJ1-2; D ambiguous. The sequencing input was CD4+ T cells from PBMCs. CDR3 residues: CASSGGPGHGYTF. The CDR3 DNA reads TGTGCCAGCAGTGGTGGTCCTGGGCATGGCTACACCTTC.